This T cell receptor beta chain was captured by sequencing in a study of shared clonotypes between healthy human individuals. The naive CD8 population came from CD45RO-negative cells selected for CCR7, without terminally differentiated effector memory CD45RA+ cells. Every contributor of samples was a Caucasian grown-up residing in Nashville, Tennessee. Regarding the study as a whole: Of the naive CD4 clonotypes, about 5.4% were shared across several donors.

Of note for this clone: The antigen remains undetermined.

CDR3 length equals 13 residues. V lost 5 bases and J lost 6, with 14 bases in between. The germline gives CDR1 SQVTM, CDR2 ANQGSEA. Only in-frame clones appear in the TCRdb table, and some are missing; sequencing was by immunoSEQ multiplex PCR. Altogether almost 700,000 clones are present, about 92% being singletons, with the ten largest covering 20% to 25%. Sequencing was done on a sample of naive CD8+ T cells sorted from blood. The receptor was derived from a young man in good health. The chain uses TRBV29-1 and TRBJ2-1, with a tentative D call TRBD2 (5 bases). The CDR3 bases are TGCAGCGTTAGTAGCGCGGGTTTCAATGAGCAGTTCTTC. It codes for CSVSSAGFNEQFF.